This passage covers 30 T cell receptor beta chains from one sample sequenced in a study of blood T cell repertoires in COVID-19. The method was immunoSEQ multiplex PCR; TCRdb's version includes in-frame clones alone and lacks a portion of them. The sample comprises roughly 130,000 clones, approximately 87% of which are singletons, and 3.5% to 4.5% rests with the top ten. The sequenced material came from peripheral blood. These receptors were collected from a woman in her sixties or seventies with acute or convalescent COVID-19.

The chain recombines TRBV7-6 with TRBJ2-7; 9 bases match TRBD2. This CDR3 is 16 amino acids long. Trimming cost V 1 base and J 2 bases; bases outside gene matches: 6. Germline V gene sequence: CDR1 SGHVS, CDR2 FNYEAQ. The CDR3 protein is CASSLELAGLPYEQYF. CDR3 nucleotide sequence: TGTGCCAGCAGCTTAGAGCTAGCGGGATTACCCTACGAGCAGTACTTC.

The J gene is TRBJ1-2, the V gene TRBV12-3 or TRBV12-4; 8 positions agree with TRBD1. The V segment lost 6 bases and the J segment 4 bases; nucleotides outside the gene matches: 1. The CDR3 consists of 12 residues. The DNA of the CDR3 is TGTGCCAGCAGCGACAGGGGCTATGGCTACACCTTC. Amino acid sequence: CASSDRGYGYTF.

The CDR3 reads CASQPGFNEKLFF. The CDR3 region has the DNA TGTGCCAGCCAACCGGGGTTTAATGAAAAACTGTTTTTT. The gene calls are TRBV11-2 and TRBJ1-4; D is ambiguous. This CDR3 region has 13 residues. Germline V gene lookup returns CDR1 SGHAT and CDR2 FQNNGV. V was cut by 8 bases and J by 4 bases, with 11 bases left in between.

This sequence joins TRBV5-6 and TRBJ1-5; possibly TRBD1 for D (5 bases). Germline-derived CDR1 and CDR2 are SGHDT and YYEEEE. The CDR3 loop spans 13 amino acids. V shed 0 bases and J shed 6 bases, with 7 bases lying between them. The CDR3 loop is CASSLVGGQPQHF. Here the CDR3 DNA reads TGTGCCAGCAGCTTGGTGGGGGGTCAGCCCCAGCATTTT.

The chain uses TRBV30 and TRBJ1-5; 8 positions agree with TRBD1. The junction had 4 bases not matched to a gene; V was cut back by 2 bases and J by 4 bases. CDR3 length: 14 amino acids. Germline CDR1 GTSNPN, CDR2 SVGIG (reference sequence). The CDR3 sequence: CAWSQGQENQPQHF. CDR3 DNA: TGTGCCTGGAGTCAGGGACAGGAGAATCAGCCCCAGCATTTT.

The gene calls are TRBV3-1 (or the pseudogene TRBV3-2) and TRBJ1-3; D possibly corresponds to TRBD1 (5 bases). Trimming took off 0 bases at V and 0 bases at J, with 9 bases between the two ends. Looked up from germline, CDR1 is LGHDT and CDR2 is YNNKEL (reference sequence). The CDR3 covers 16 residues. The CDR3 coding sequence is TGTGCCAGCAGCCAAGATCGCGGACACTCTGGAAACACCATATATTTT. Translation gives CASSQDRGHSGNTIYF.

The gene calls are TRBV3-1 (or the pseudogene TRBV3-2) and TRBJ2-1; the D is unclear. The CDR3 runs to 15 residues. CDR1 and CDR2 from the germline V gene are LGHDT and YNNKEL (reference sequence). Trimming cost V 0 bases and J 4 bases, with 10 bases left between them. This CDR3 is CASSQEGSNYNEQFF. The CDR3 coding sequence is TGTGCCAGCAGCCAAGAGGGCAGCAATTACAATGAGCAGTTCTTC.

This chain uses TRBV6-2 or TRBV6-3 with TRBJ1-5; D possibly corresponds to TRBD1 (5 bases). Per germline, CDR1 MNHEY and CDR2 SVGEGT. This CDR3 has 15 residues. V was cut by 0 bases and J by 7 bases, with 13 bases left in between. This chain's CDR3 is CASSYSVVGGQPQHF. The CDR3 region has the DNA TGTGCCAGCAGTTACTCCGTGGTGGGGGGACAGCCCCAGCATTTT.

V gene TRBV6-5 combines with J gene TRBJ2-6; the D is unclear. The CDR3 has 15 amino acids. Trimming removed 7 bases at V and 2 bases at J, with 12 bases between. CDR1 and CDR2 from the germline V gene are MNHEY and SVGAGI. CDR3: CASTQTPAGANVLTF. CDR3 coding DNA: TGTGCCAGCACTCAGACTCCTGCTGGGGCCAACGTCCTGACTTTC.

The chain employs TRBV30 and TRBJ2-7; 7 positions match TRBD2. The V gene end was trimmed by 0 bases and the J gene end by 7 bases; junction bases not matched to a gene: 12. The germline V gene has CDR1 GTSNPN and CDR2 SVGIG (reference sequence). CDR3 size: 15 residues. For the CDR3, the DNA is TGTGCCTGGAGTGTGTTTAGTGGGAGGGCCGGTGAGCAGTACTTC. This sequence encodes CAWSVFSGRAGEQYF.

Notes on this clone: This CDR3 is also generated by other DNA sequences in the sample. CDR3 sequence (DNA): TGTGCCAGCAGCTTAGATGGGCAAAACACTGAAGCTTTCTTT. Protein: CASSLDGQNTEAFF. The V call is TRBV11-3, the J call TRBJ1-1, with D unclear. Germline V gives CDR1 SGHNT, CDR2 YENEEA. With 0 bases removed from V and 2 bases from J, the gap between germline ends came to 7 bases. The CDR3 loop spans 14 amino acids.

This chain joins TRBV5-5 and TRBJ1-2, with 7 positions matching TRBD1. Germline-derived CDR1 and CDR2 are SGHKS and YYEKEE (reference sequence). The CDR3 totals 15 residues. V dropped 0 bases and J dropped 4; count of bases not matched to a gene: 6. CDR3 in DNA: TGTGCCAGCAGCTTGGTGGAGGGGGCAACCTATGGCTACACCTTC. The encoded protein is CASSLVEGATYGYTF.

This clone was counted once. The chain is built from TRBV11-2 and TRBJ1-3; the D is unclear. CDR1 and CDR2 from the germline V gene are SGHAT and FQNNGV. Trimming pared 0 bases from V and 0 bases from J, leaving 12 bases between. The CDR3 loop spans 17 amino acids. Here the CDR3 DNA reads TGTGCCAGCAGCTTAGAAGTTTCCGAGCTCTCTGGAAACACCATATATTTT. Encoded protein: CASSLEVSELSGNTIYF. Drawing the rest from reference TRBV11-2 and TRBJ1-3, the complete variable domain is EAGVAQSPRYKIIEKRQSVAFWCNPISGHATLYWYQQILGQGPKLLIQFQNNGVVDDSQLPKDRFSAERLKGVDSTLKIQPAKLEDSAVYLCASSLEVSELSGNTIYFGEGSWLTVV.

The chain carries TRBV5-5 and TRBJ2-1, with 15 positions matching TRBD2. The CDR3 is 20 residues long. Looked up from germline, CDR1 is SGHKS and CDR2 is YYEKEE (reference sequence). Unmatched junction bases numbered 8, after V lost 1 base and J lost 0 bases. Here the CDR3 reads CASSLRGLAGGPSSYNEQFF. For the CDR3, the DNA is TGTGCCAGCAGCTTGCGGGGACTAGCGGGAGGCCCGAGCTCCTACAATGAGCAGTTCTTC.

The gene calls are TRBV9 and TRBJ2-7, with D possibly being TRBD2 (5 bases). The CDR3 extends over 16 amino acids. Trimming pared 0 bases from V and 9 bases from J, leaving 22 bases between. CDR1 is SGDLS, CDR2 YYNGEE, per germline. This CDR3 reads CASSVVTAGRREGQYF. As DNA, the CDR3 is TGTGCCAGCAGCGTAGTAACGGCGGGCCGCCGAGAGGGGCAGTACTTC.

V gene TRBV10-1 combines with J gene TRBJ1-1; D is unclear. Trimming removed 4 bases from V and 0 bases from J, with 6 bases in between. CDR3 length: 13 amino acids. From germline, CDR1 is WNHNN and CDR2 SYGVQD (reference sequence). The CDR3 reads CASSVAVNTEAFF. The CDR3 DNA reads TGCGCCAGCAGTGTAGCAGTGAACACTGAAGCTTTCTTT.

This clone was counted a single time. V and J are TRBV6-5 and TRBJ1-4, with D maybe TRBD1 (6 bases). With 10 bases removed from V and 5 bases from J, the gap between germline ends came to 11 bases. The germline CDR1 and CDR2 sequences are MNHEY and SVGAGI. The CDR3 covers 12 residues. CDR3 coding DNA: TGTGCCACGTCAGGGGTGAATGAAAAACTGTTTTTT. Amino acids: CATSGVNEKLFF.

V is TRBV29-1 and J is TRBJ2-7, with TRBD1 identical over 7 bases. This CDR3 spans 14 amino acids. V lost 6 bases and J lost 3; bases outside the gene matches: 11. Germline lookup yields CDR1 SQVTM and CDR2 ANQGSEA. The CDR3 sequence: CSVRRDSSIYEQYF. The DNA for the CDR3 is TGCAGCGTCAGAAGGGACAGCTCCATCTACGAGCAGTACTTC.

This clone has more than one count but fewer than ten. The gene calls are TRBV2 and TRBJ1-5, with 10 bases matching TRBD1. CDR3 length: 15 residues. Per germline, CDR1 SNHLY and CDR2 FYNNEI. Germline trimming cut 6 bases from V and 7 bases from J; bases unmatched to any gene: 9. The CDR3 sequence is CASSAPGQGRQPQHF. CDR3 nucleotide sequence: TGTGCCAGCAGCGCACCGGGACAGGGGCGCCAGCCCCAGCATTTT.

The chain carries TRBV5-1 and TRBJ2-1; D unclear. In germline, CDR1 is SGHRS, CDR2 YFSETQ. Trimming removed 0 bases at V and 6 bases at J, with 4 bases between. The CDR3 is 12 amino acids. Written as DNA, the CDR3 is TGCGCCAGCAGCTTGGACGGCAATGAGCAGTTCTTC. This sequence encodes CASSLDGNEQFF.

The chain employs TRBV19 and TRBJ2-1, with a possible D match to TRBD2 (6 bases). Germline V CDR1 and CDR2: LNHDA, SQIVND (reference sequence). V lost 6 bases, J lost 0 bases, and 6 bases lay in between. The length of the CDR3 is 13 residues. The CDR3 sequence: CASSGSSYNEQFF. CDR3 in DNA: TGTGCCAGTAGCGGGAGCTCCTACAATGAGCAGTTCTTC.

The chain carries TRBV19 and TRBJ1-1; 7 bases fit TRBD1. Trimming removed 5 bases from V and 4 bases from J; junction bases left unmatched: 13. The CDR3 has 16 amino acids. CDR1 and CDR2 from the germline V gene are LNHDA and SQIVND (reference sequence). CDR3 nucleotides: TGTGCCAGTAGTGCCGGAGGGGGCGATCGGAGCACTGAAGCTTTCTTT. Protein sequence: CASSAGGGDRSTEAFF. The full variable domain, in which reference TRBV19 and TRBJ1-1 provide the parts outside the CDR3, is DGGITQSPKYLFRKEGQNVTLSCEQNLNHDAMYWYRQDPGQGLRLIYYSQIVNDFQKGDIAEGYSVSREKKESFPLTVTSAQKNPTAFYLCASSAGGGDRSTEAFFGQGTRLTVV.

The chain has TRBV28 and TRBJ1-1; the D is unclear. Per germline, CDR1 MDHEN and CDR2 SYDVKM. V lost 4 bases, J lost 0 bases, and 6 bases lay in between. The CDR3 is 13 residues long. The DNA for the CDR3 is TGTGCCAGCAGTTATACTTTGAACACTGAAGCTTTCTTT. Its protein product is CASSYTLNTEAFF. The whole variable domain, remainder taken from reference TRBV28 and TRBJ1-1, is DVKVTQSSRYLVKRTGEKVFLECVQDMDHENMFWYRQDPGLGLRLIYFSYDVKMKEKGDIPEGYSVSREKKERFSLILESASTNQTSMYLCASSYTLNTEAFFGQGTRLTVV.

This clone was counted only a few times. The chain has TRBV19 and TRBJ1-2; 7 nucleotides match TRBD1. Germline values: CDR1 LNHDA, CDR2 SQIVND (reference sequence). J was trimmed by 2 bases and V by 5 bases; bases with no gene match: 5. The CDR3 contains 14 residues. The CDR3 is CASSPTGSNYGYTF. CDR3 sequence (DNA): TGTGCCAGTAGTCCGACAGGGAGCAACTATGGCTACACCTTC.

The rearrangement links TRBV27 to TRBJ2-7; 7 bases fit TRBD1. This CDR3 has 15 residues. The J segment lost 5 bases and the V segment lost 4 bases, leaving 11 bases of the junction unmatched. Per the germline V gene, CDR1 is MNHEY and CDR2 is SMNVEV (reference sequence). For the CDR3, the DNA is TGTGCCAGCAGTTCGACACGACAGGGAATGCACGAGCAGTACGTC. It specifies CASSSTRQGMHEQYV.

This clone was recorded a few times. An end of the junction differs from the germline gene, which may be a read error. The V call is TRBV28, the J call TRBJ2-3, with a weak D call TRBD2 (7 bases). The CDR3 sequence is 14 residues long. Germline assignment: CDR1 MDHEN and CDR2 SYDVKM. The CDR3 spells CASSFSSLATRGDF. The CDR3 nucleotides read TGTGCCAGCAGTTTCTCTTCACTAGCGACTAGGGGGGATTTT.

The V call is TRBV29-1, the J call TRBJ1-1; a weak D match, TRBD1 (5 bases). The CDR3 is 11 residues long. The V end was cut by 4 bases, the J end by 3 bases, with 6 bases between. Germline V CDR1 and CDR2: SQVTM, ANQGSEA. CDR3 DNA sequence: TGCAGCGTTGGACAGTACACTGAAGCTTTCTTT. This translates into CSVGQYTEAFF.

V gene TRBV28 combines with J gene TRBJ1-2; D is perhaps TRBD1 (6 bases). CDR1 MDHEN and CDR2 SYDVKM come from the germline V gene. Trimming removed 6 bases from V and 0 bases from J, with 11 bases in between. The CDR3 sequence is 14 residues long. The CDR3 loop is CASRSGDTNYGYTF. CDR3 nucleotides: TGTGCCAGCAGGTCAGGGGATACTAACTATGGCTACACCTTC.

This chain uses TRBV19 with TRBJ2-1, with TRBD2 matching over 10 bases. The CDR3 spans 15 residues. V was clipped by 4 bases and J by 5 bases; unmatched bases: 5. Germline V gene lookup returns CDR1 LNHDA and CDR2 SQIVND (reference sequence). CDR3 region: CASSTSSGRDNEQFF. The CDR3 bases are TGTGCCAGTAGTACCTCTAGCGGGAGAGACAATGAGCAGTTCTTC.

CDR3 sequence reads: CASSQPGLAGVEQFF. CDR3 DNA: TGCGCCAGCAGCCAACCCGGACTAGCGGGAGTAGAGCAGTTCTTC. J is TRBJ2-1 and V is TRBV4-1; 13 bases are a match to TRBD2. V shed 2 bases and J 10 bases; nucleotides not matched to a gene: 5. This CDR3 is built from 15 residues. CDR1 and CDR2 (germline): MGHRA, YSYEKL.